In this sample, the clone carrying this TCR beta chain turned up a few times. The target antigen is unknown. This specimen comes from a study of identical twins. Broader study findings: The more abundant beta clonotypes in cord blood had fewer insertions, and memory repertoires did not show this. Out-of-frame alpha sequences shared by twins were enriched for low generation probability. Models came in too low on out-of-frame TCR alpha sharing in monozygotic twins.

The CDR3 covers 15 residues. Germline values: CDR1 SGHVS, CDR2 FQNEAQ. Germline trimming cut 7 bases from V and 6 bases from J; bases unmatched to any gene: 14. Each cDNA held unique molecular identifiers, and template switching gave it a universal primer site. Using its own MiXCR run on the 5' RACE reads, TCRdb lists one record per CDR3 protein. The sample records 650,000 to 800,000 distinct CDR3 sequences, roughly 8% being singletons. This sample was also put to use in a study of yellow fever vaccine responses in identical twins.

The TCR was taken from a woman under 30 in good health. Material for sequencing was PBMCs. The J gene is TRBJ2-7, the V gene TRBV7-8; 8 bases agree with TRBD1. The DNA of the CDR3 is TGTGCCAGCATCCCCGACAGGGGTCCCCGTGGCGAGCAGTACTTC. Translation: CASIPDRGPRGEQYF.